The next 8 T cell receptor beta chains were all read from a single sample in a study of blood T cell repertoires in COVID-19. Sequencing used immunoSEQ multiplex PCR; TCRdb keeps in-frame clones, though not all of them. The sample has roughly 190,000 clones, roughly four fifths seen once; the top ten hold approximately 5%. Sequences were obtained from peripheral blood. The source of these receptors is a woman between 70 and 85 years old with active or convalescent COVID-19.

The chain combines TRBV28 with TRBJ1-1; D gene uncertain. Germline values: CDR1 MDHEN, CDR2 SYDVKM. V shed 6 bases and J shed 0 bases, with 8 bases lying between them. This CDR3 comprises 13 residues. The CDR3 nucleotides are TGTGCCAGCAGCCGTCAGATGAACACTGAAGCTTTCTTT. This gives the protein CASSRQMNTEAFF.

This sequence joins TRBV15 and TRBJ2-5; the match to TRBD2 covers 9 bases. CDR1 and CDR2 from the germline V gene are LNHNV and YYDKDF (reference sequence). This CDR3 is 15 amino acids long. Losses at the gene ends were 1 base for V and 5 bases for J; bases not matched to a gene: 5. This CDR3 reads CATSRGGRAGETQYF. CDR3 in DNA: TGTGCCACCAGCAGAGGCGGGAGGGCCGGGGAGACCCAGTACTTC.

CDR3 sequence: CASSPGRGRSYNEQFF. The DNA for the CDR3 is TGTGCCAGCTCACCAGGCAGGGGGCGGTCCTACAATGAGCAGTTCTTC. The chain combines TRBV18 with TRBJ2-1; 8 bases match TRBD1. The CDR3 covers 16 residues. The germline V gene has CDR1 KGHSH and CDR2 LQKENI. J gave up 1 base and V 2 bases, and 4 bases lay outside the gene matches. The whole variable domain, filled in from reference TRBV18 and TRBJ2-1, reads NAGVMQNPRHLVRRRGQEARLRCSPMKGHSHVYWYRQLPEEGLKFMVYLQKENIIDESGMPKERFSAEFPKEGPSILRIQQVVRGDSAAYFCASSPGRGRSYNEQFFGPGTRLTVL.

V gene TRBV6-5 combines with J gene TRBJ2-7; perhaps TRBD1 as D (7 bases). This CDR3 region has 15 residues. Trimming left V 2 bases short and J 3 bases short, with 14 bases between. Germline V gene lookup returns CDR1 MNHEY and CDR2 SVGAGI. The CDR3 sequence is CASSYTQGGIYEQYF. The CDR3 nucleotides read TGTGCCAGCAGTTACACGCAGGGGGGAATCTACGAGCAGTACTTC.

This rearrangement joins TRBV13 to TRBJ2-7; 7 bases fit TRBD2. The CDR3 has 17 residues. Germline assignment: CDR1 PRHDT and CDR2 FYEKMQ (reference sequence). Trimming cost V 4 bases and J 0 bases; bases outside gene matches: 12. CDR3 in DNA: TGTGCCAGCAGCTCCCGCGGCGGGAGCAAGAGCTCCTACGAGCAGTACTTC. It codes for CASSSRGGSKSSYEQYF.

This clone is a singleton in its sample. The CDR3, as DNA: TGTGCCAGTAGTACGACAGGGAGCTATGGCTACACCTTC. This gives the protein CASSTTGSYGYTF. The V gene is TRBV19, the J gene TRBJ1-2; TRBD1 agrees at 7 bases. Germline CDR1 LNHDA, CDR2 SQIVND (reference sequence). This CDR3 is 13 amino acids long. The J segment lost 4 bases and the V segment lost 4 bases, leaving 3 bases of the junction unmatched.

As DNA, the CDR3 is TGTGCCAGCAGTTCCGCTAGGGAAAAACTGTTTTTT. It encodes CASSSAREKLFF. This sequence joins TRBV28 and TRBJ1-4, with unresolved D. V dropped 4 bases and J dropped 8 bases, with 8 bases sitting between them. The CDR3 extends over 12 amino acids. Germline V gives CDR1 MDHEN, CDR2 SYDVKM.

The chain combines TRBV30 with TRBJ2-7, with TRBD2 identical over 10 bases. With 0 bases clipped from V and 6 bases from J, the junction kept 11 bases outside the gene matches. CDR1 is GTSNPN and CDR2 is SVGIG in the germline V gene (reference sequence). This CDR3 contains 16 residues. The CDR3 sequence is CAWSVMVGSGRSEQYF. The CDR3 DNA follows: TGTGCCTGGAGTGTAATGGTGGGTAGCGGGAGGTCCGAGCAGTACTTC.